This TCR beta chain was documented in a study of monozygotic twins with inflammatory bowel disease. Findings and limits, study-wide: Support was absent for any single strong signal or clonotype linked to IBD.

For this clonotype: Its antigen is unidentified.

In germline, CDR1 is SGHTA, CDR2 FQGNSA. This CDR3 contains 13 residues. In eight separate reactions per sample, cDNA was generated. No DNA is given; TCRdb re-called the 5' RACE reads and lists each CDR3 protein once. Reported are roughly 120,000 distinct CDR3 sequences; the ten largest clones contain around 12%. The chain recombines TRBV7-2 with TRBJ1-1; absent DNA, TCRdb's TRBD1 call cannot be checked. Sequencing was carried out using blood. The TCR sequence derives from a human donor with ulcerative colitis or Crohn's disease, or a healthy co-twin of an affected twin (not recorded which). CDR3: CASSSGHNTEAFF. Full variable domain (remainder filled in from reference TRBV7-2 and TRBJ1-1): GAGVSQSPSNKVTEKGKDVELRCDPISGHTALYWYRQSLGQGLEFLIYFQGNSAPDKSGLPSDRFSAERTGGSVSTLTIQRTQQEDSAVYLCASSSGHNTEAFFGQGTRLTVV.